This T cell receptor beta chain was sequenced during a study of blood T cell repertoires in COVID-19. Study in general: Samples came from the United States, Italy and Spain, spanning acute and convalescent COVID-19. T cells, B-cell-depleted T cells, or PBMCs provided the cDNA or gDNA that served as material.

Germline V gene sequence: CDR1 GTSNPN, CDR2 SVGIG (reference sequence). CDR3 length: 11 amino acids. Trimming took 8 bases from V and 4 from J; bases not matched to a gene: 5. In the original analysis: Researchers report that nucleated cell counts were estimated from reference gene primer amplification. Using immunoSEQ multiplex PCR, the repertoire was profiled, and TCRdb retains in-frame clones only, with some absent. Clone size and the V and J calls come from that table; the DNA yielded D and trimming. The table has just over 250,000 clones, roughly 86% seen once. The source is a man in his forties who had recovered from COVID-19. V is TRBV30 and J is TRBJ2-7; TRBD1 matches 7 bases. Sample: peripheral blood. Here the CDR3 DNA reads TGTGCCGGAGACAGGGTATACGAGCAGTACTTC. Amino acids: CAGDRVYEQYF.